The 20 T cell receptor beta chains below all came from one sample that was sequenced in a study of identical twins (dated by TCRdb to the mid-2010s). Library construction relied on 5' RACE. TCRdb lists the instrument as Illumina HiSeq 2000. TCRdb reprocessing: public reads trimmed at Q25 with fastp, clones called with MiXCR, in-frame beta chains kept. Rows with a matching CDR3 protein are joined into one entry that keeps the most common DNA and genes. Within this sample are around 250,000 distinct CDR3 sequences, with roughly 7.1% of them counted one time only. The ten largest account for about 14% of the sample. The sample also formed part of further work on T cells expressing NK-cell markers.

Material: CD8+ T cells sorted from blood. The receptors come from a woman between 18 and 29 years old in good health.

This clonotype was observed a few times. The CDR3 coding sequence is TGTGCCAGCAGACTCTCCTACAATGAGCAGTTCTTC. Translating gives CASRLSYNEQFF. This rearrangement joins TRBV7-9 to TRBJ2-1; the D is unclear. The V and J ends lost 6 bases and 0 bases respectively, with 3 bases between them. The V gene's germline CDR1 is SEHNR and CDR2 FQNEAQ (reference sequence). The CDR3 loop spans 12 amino acids.

The chain links TRBV6-1 to TRBJ1-4; tentatively, D is TRBD1 (5 bases). The V and J ends lost 0 bases and 8 bases respectively, with 13 bases between them. The CDR3 runs 15 residues. Germline-derived CDR1 and CDR2 are MNHNS and SASEGT. For the CDR3, the DNA is TGTGCCAGCAGTGAAGCGGAGGGGCTGGACGAAAAACTGTTTTTT. Translated: CASSEAEGLDEKLFF.

This clonotype was found a few times. This chain links TRBV7-6 with TRBJ1-2, with a possible D match to TRBD1 (5 bases). V lost 5 bases and J lost 6, with 16 bases in between. CDR3 size: 14 residues. The germline V gene encodes CDR1 SGHVS and CDR2 FNYEAQ. The CDR3 is CASSRPDKSNGYTF. In nucleotides, the CDR3 is TGTGCCAGCAGCCGCCCGGACAAGTCGAATGGCTACACCTTC. Full variable domain (rest looked up from reference TRBV7-6 and TRBJ1-2): GAGVSQSPRYKVTKRGQDVALRCDPISGHVSLYWYRQALGQGPEFLTYFNYEAQQDKSGLPNDRFSAERPEGSISTLTIQRTEQRDSAMYRCASSRPDKSNGYTFGSGTRLTVV.

The V gene is TRBV28, the J gene TRBJ2-1; 7 bases match TRBD2. The CDR3 loop spans 15 amino acids. Germline CDR1 and CDR2: MDHEN and SYDVKM. V trimming: 7 bases; J trimming: 5 bases; junction bases outside the gene matches: 11. Here the CDR3 DNA reads TGTGCCAGCACCCCCCTGGTGCTAGCGGACAATGAGCAGTTCTTC. Its protein is CASTPLVLADNEQFF.

This clonotype was recorded many times. The V gene is TRBV7-9, the J gene TRBJ2-5, with 7 bases lining up with TRBD2. Germline-derived CDR1 and CDR2 are SEHNR and FQNEAQ (reference sequence). The V gene end was trimmed by 2 bases and the J gene end by 3 bases; junction bases not matched to a gene: 6. The CDR3 contains 15 residues. In DNA, the CDR3 is TGTGCCAGCAGCTTACAGCGGGAAACTAAAGAGACCCAGTACTTC. Amino acids: CASSLQRETKETQYF.

At least ten counts were recorded for this clonotype. V gene TRBV6-1 combines with J gene TRBJ2-1, with D possibly matching TRBD2 (6 bases). The CDR3 loop spans 16 amino acids. From germline, CDR1 is MNHNS and CDR2 SASEGT. Trimming cost V 7 bases and J 1 base, with 17 bases left between them. For the CDR3, the DNA is TGTGCCAGCACCCAGACACCCGGGGGTTCCTACAATGAGCAGTTCTTC. It specifies CASTQTPGGSYNEQFF.

This clonotype was counted at least ten times. CDR3: CASSDRTGLYGYTF. The CDR3 DNA is TGTGCCAGCAGCGATAGGACCGGCCTCTATGGCTACACCTTC. V and J are TRBV12-3 or TRBV12-4 and TRBJ1-2; D not certain. The CDR3 runs to 14 residues. V lost 6 bases, J lost 4 bases, and 15 bases lay in between.

This clonotype ranks as medium-sized. J is TRBJ1-1 and V is TRBV10-2, with a tentative D call TRBD1 (5 bases). V was shortened by 3 bases and J by 10 bases, with 15 bases between the two germline ends. This CDR3 region has 13 residues. The germline V gene encodes CDR1 WSHSY and CDR2 SAAADI. The CDR3 coding sequence is TGCGCCAGCAGTGACAGGTACGGGGACGGAGCTTTCTTT. This sequence encodes CASSDRYGDGAFF.

A few counts support this clonotype. This rearrangement joins TRBV12-5 to TRBJ2-1; D may be TRBD2 (7 bases). Germline CDR1 LGHNT, CDR2 FRNRAP. Trimming took off 0 bases at V and 3 bases at J, with 12 bases between the two ends. The CDR3 extends over 16 amino acids. For the CDR3, the DNA is TGTGCTAGTGGTTTGGTACGGGGGGCCCTCTACAATGAGCAGTTCTTC. It is translated as CASGLVRGALYNEQFF.

This clonotype was seen a few times. This chain uses TRBV25-1 with TRBJ1-2, with D perhaps matching TRBD1 (6 bases). The CDR3 sequence is 17 residues long. The germline V gene encodes CDR1 MGHDK and CDR2 SYGVNS. V shed 0 bases and J shed 4 bases, with 18 bases lying between them. This CDR3 reads CASSEYRQDTFSYGYTF. In DNA form, the CDR3 reads TGTGCCAGCAGTGAATACCGACAGGATACTTTCTCCTATGGCTACACCTTC.

This chain links TRBV6-1 with TRBJ2-7, with D possibly being TRBD2 (5 bases). The CDR3 covers 13 residues. From germline, CDR1 is MNHNS and CDR2 SASEGT. Trimming removed 3 bases from V and 9 bases from J, with 15 bases in between. CDR3 in amino acids: CASSEGAARVQYF. Written as DNA, the CDR3 is TGTGCCAGCAGTGAGGGAGCCGCGCGTGTGCAGTACTTC.

This clonotype was recorded at least ten times. The chain has TRBV4-3 and TRBJ2-1; 11 nucleotides match TRBD2. V lost 3 bases and J lost 4; bases outside the gene matches: 8. The CDR3 totals 17 residues. Germline assignment: CDR1 LGHNA and CDR2 YSLEER. The CDR3 DNA is TGCGCCAGCAGCCAGGGACCACTAGCGGGAGATTACAATGAGCAGTTCTTC. Its translation: CASSQGPLAGDYNEQFF.

About this clonotype itself: A clone one base away is much larger, so this may be a read error. V and J are TRBV6-1 and TRBJ2-2; D is uncertain. Trimming removed 6 bases from V and 4 bases from J, with 6 bases in between. The CDR3 contains 12 residues. The germline V gene has CDR1 MNHNS and CDR2 SASEGT. In nucleotides, the CDR3 is TGTGCCAGCAGGACGGGCACCGGGGAGCTGTTTTTT. Amino acids: CASRTGTGELFF.

This clonotype was counted between two and nine times. The V and J genes are TRBV12-3 or TRBV12-4 and TRBJ2-3; TRBD1 aligns across 8 bases. The junction had 7 bases not matched to a gene; V was cut back by 6 bases and J by 2 bases. The CDR3 loop spans 15 amino acids. CDR3 DNA: TGTGCCAGCAGAATGACAGGGGCCCTCACAGATACGCAGTATTTT. This encodes CASRMTGALTDTQYF.

CDR3 coding DNA: TGTGCCAGCAGCTACGACCCCGGGACAGGGACCGGCTACACCTTC. Protein: CASSYDPGTGTGYTF. V is TRBV7-9 and J is TRBJ1-2; TRBD1 matches 9 bases. The CDR3 contains 15 residues. The V gene end was trimmed by 4 bases and the J gene end by 8 bases; junction bases not matched to a gene: 11. The V gene's germline CDR1 is SEHNR and CDR2 FQNEAQ (reference sequence).

This clonotype was seen only a few times. The chain recombines TRBV14 with TRBJ1-5; 7 nucleotides align to TRBD1. Per germline, CDR1 SGHDN and CDR2 FVKESK. The J segment lost 1 base and the V segment lost 4 bases, leaving 10 bases of the junction unmatched. The CDR3 runs to 17 residues. The CDR3 spells CASSPEGGLRSNQPQHF. The CDR3 nucleotides read TGTGCCAGCAGCCCCGAAGGGGGCTTGAGAAGCAATCAGCCCCAGCATTTT. The variable domain in full, with the rest retrieved from reference TRBV14 and TRBJ1-5, is EAGVTQFPSHSVIEKGQTVTLRCDPISGHDNLYWYRRVMGKEIKFLLHFVKESKQDESGMPNNRFLAERTGGTYSTLKVQPAELEDSGVYFCASSPEGGLRSNQPQHFGDGTRLSIL.

The rearrangement links TRBV6-5 to TRBJ1-2, with D hard to call. V was shortened by 0 bases and J by 6 bases, with 11 bases between the two germline ends. This CDR3 contains 14 residues. Looked up from germline, CDR1 is MNHEY and CDR2 is SVGAGI. CDR3 coding DNA: TGTGCCAGCAGTTACTCGACGAGGATCGATGGCTACACCTTC. This gives the protein CASSYSTRIDGYTF.

This chain connects TRBV7-2 to TRBJ1-6; the D gene is possibly TRBD1 (6 bases). The CDR3 spans 14 residues. Trimming took 5 bases from V and 9 from J, leaving 14 bases between them. Per germline, CDR1 SGHTA and CDR2 FQGNSA. The CDR3 sequence is CASSTQQGRSPLHF. For the CDR3, the DNA is TGTGCCAGCAGCACCCAACAGGGCCGTTCACCCCTCCACTTT.

This chain links TRBV9 with TRBJ2-1; 11 bases line up with TRBD2. CDR1 is SGDLS, CDR2 YYNGEE, per germline. The CDR3 extends over 16 amino acids. V lost 4 bases, J lost 3 bases, and 6 bases stayed unmatched. The CDR3 region has the DNA TGTGCCAGCAGCCCCAGACTAGCGGGGAACTACAATGAGCAGTTCTTC. Translation gives CASSPRLAGNYNEQFF.

This clonotype showed up many times. A read error may explain this, as a much larger clone is one base away. The rearrangement links TRBV12-3 or TRBV12-4 to TRBJ2-5; a weak D match, TRBD1 (5 bases). The CDR3 contains 10 residues. Trimming removed 7 bases at V and 5 bases at J, with 5 bases between. The CDR3 loop reads CASKGETQYF. The CDR3 nucleotides are TGTGCCAGCAAGGGGGAGACCCAGTACTTC.